The T cell receptor beta chain under discussion was sequenced for a study of T cells after yellow fever vaccination. Overall study results and limits: Faster peaking, at day 5 versus 15, marked a secondary response that was weaker. Post-booster reappearance was seen for most primary-vaccination clones (around 96% CD4, 80% to 90% CD8).

TCRdb passed the 5' RACE reads through MiXCR, listing each CDR3 protein once. The table shows about 550,000 distinct CDR3 sequences, with roughly a fifth occurring only once. Remarks on this clonotype: Its antigen is unidentified.

Germline-derived CDR1 and CDR2 are MNHEY and SVGAGI. CDR3 length: 11 residues. Trimming removed 7 bases at V and 13 bases at J, with 14 bases between. The clonotype was recovered from a young man who received the YFV17D yellow fever vaccine. This specimen consisted of PBMCs, obtained 15 days after the yellow fever booster vaccination. The rearrangement joins TRBV6-5 to TRBJ2-1; perhaps TRBD2 as D (6 bases). CDR3 DNA: TGTGCCAGCACCAACGGCGGGAATCAGTTCTTC. It yields the protein CASTNGGNQFF.